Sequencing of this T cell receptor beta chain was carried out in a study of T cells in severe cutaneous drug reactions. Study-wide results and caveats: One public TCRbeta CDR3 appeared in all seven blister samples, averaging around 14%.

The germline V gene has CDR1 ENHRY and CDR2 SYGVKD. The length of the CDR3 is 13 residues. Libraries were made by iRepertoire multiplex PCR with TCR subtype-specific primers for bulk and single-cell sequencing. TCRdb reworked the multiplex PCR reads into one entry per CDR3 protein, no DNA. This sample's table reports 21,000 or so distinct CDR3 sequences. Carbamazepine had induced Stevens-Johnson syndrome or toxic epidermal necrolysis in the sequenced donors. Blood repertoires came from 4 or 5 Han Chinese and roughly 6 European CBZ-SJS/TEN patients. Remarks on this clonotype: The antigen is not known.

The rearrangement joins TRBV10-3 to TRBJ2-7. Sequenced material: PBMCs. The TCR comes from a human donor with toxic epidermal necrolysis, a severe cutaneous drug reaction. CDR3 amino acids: CAISDLDAFEQYF.